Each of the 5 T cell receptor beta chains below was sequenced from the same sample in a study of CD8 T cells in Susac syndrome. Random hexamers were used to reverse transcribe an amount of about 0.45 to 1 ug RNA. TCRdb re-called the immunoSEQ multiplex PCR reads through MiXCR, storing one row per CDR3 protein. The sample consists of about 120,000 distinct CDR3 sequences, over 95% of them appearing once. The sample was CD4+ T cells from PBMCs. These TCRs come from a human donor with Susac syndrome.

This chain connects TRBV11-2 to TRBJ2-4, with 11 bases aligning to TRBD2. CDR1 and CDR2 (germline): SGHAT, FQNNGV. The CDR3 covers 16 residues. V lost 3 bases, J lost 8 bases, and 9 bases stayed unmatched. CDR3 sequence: CASSLRLAGPTDIQYF. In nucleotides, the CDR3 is TGTGCCAGCAGCTTGCGACTAGCGGGACCAACCGACATTCAGTACTTC.

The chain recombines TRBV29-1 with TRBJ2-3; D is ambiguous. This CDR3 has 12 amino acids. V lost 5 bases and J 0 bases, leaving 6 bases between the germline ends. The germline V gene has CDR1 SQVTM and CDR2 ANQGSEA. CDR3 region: CSVTSSTDTQYF. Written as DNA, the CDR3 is TGCAGCGTTACTTCTAGCACAGATACGCAGTATTTT.

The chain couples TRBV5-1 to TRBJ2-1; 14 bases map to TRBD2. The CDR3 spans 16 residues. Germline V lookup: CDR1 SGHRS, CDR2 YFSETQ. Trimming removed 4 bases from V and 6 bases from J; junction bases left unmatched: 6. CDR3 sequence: CASSGGLAGVSNEQFF. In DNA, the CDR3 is TGCGCCAGCAGCGGGGGACTAGCGGGAGTCTCCAATGAGCAGTTCTTC.

The CDR3 coding sequence is TGCGCCAGCAGTCCGTTTACGGGCGAGCAGTACTTC. Translating gives CASSPFTGEQYF. The chain joins TRBV5-1 to TRBJ2-7; D remains ambiguous. The germline V and J ends were trimmed by 5 bases and 6 bases, with 12 bases remaining between them. The CDR3 consists of 12 residues. The V gene's germline CDR1 is SGHRS and CDR2 YFSETQ.

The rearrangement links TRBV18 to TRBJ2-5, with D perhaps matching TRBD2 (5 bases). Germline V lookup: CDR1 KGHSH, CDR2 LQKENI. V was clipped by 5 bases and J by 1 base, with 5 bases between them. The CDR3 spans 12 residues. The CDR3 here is CASSEGQETQYF. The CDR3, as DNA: TGTGCCAGCTCAGAGGGCCAAGAGACCCAGTACTTC.